This entry lists 3 T cell receptor beta chains sequenced from one sample in a study of blood T cell repertoires in COVID-19. Assay used: immunoSEQ multiplex PCR; TCRdb lists only in-frame clones, some missing. The table has approximately 260,000 clones, roughly four fifths seen once. Sequenced input: PBMCs or T cells enriched from blood (not recorded which). The receptors originated from a young man with acute COVID-19.

The CDR3 loop reads CASSPRGTGGLAGVDTQYF. The CDR3 nucleotides are TGTGCCAGCAGTCCCCGGGGGACGGGAGGCCTGGCGGGGGTAGATACGCAGTATTTT. The rearrangement joins TRBV6-6 to TRBJ2-3, with 7 bases identical to TRBD2. The CDR3 covers 19 residues. CDR1 is MNHNY, CDR2 SVGAGI, per germline (reference sequence). J was trimmed by 5 bases and V by 5 bases; bases with no gene match: 22.

This rearrangement joins TRBV2 to TRBJ2-2; D is perhaps TRBD2 (5 bases). The CDR3 extends over 18 amino acids. Per the germline V gene, CDR1 is SNHLY and CDR2 is FYNNEI. The V end was cut by 0 bases, the J end by 3 bases, with 17 bases between. Written as DNA, the CDR3 is TGTGCCAGCAGTGAAGCGCTTTCAGCGGTCCGGGACACCGGGGAGCTGTTTTTT. It is translated as CASSEALSAVRDTGELFF.

V and J are TRBV7-9 and TRBJ2-2; D possibly corresponds to TRBD2 (6 bases). The V end was cut by 0 bases, the J end by 6 bases, with 14 bases between. Germline-derived CDR1 and CDR2 are SEHNR and FQNEAQ (reference sequence). The CDR3 length is 16 residues. The CDR3 nucleotides read TGTGCCAGCAGCTTAGCCCCGACTAGATCGGCCGGGGAGCTGTTTTTT. Amino acids: CASSLAPTRSAGELFF. The full variable domain, with the rest looked up from reference TRBV7-9 and TRBJ2-2, is DTGVSQNPRHKITKRGQNVTFRCDPISEHNRLYWYRQTLGQGPEFLTYFQNEAQLEKSRLLSDRFSAERPKGSFSTLEIQRTEQGDSAMYLCASSLAPTRSAGELFFGEGSRLTVL.